The following is a TCR beta chain sequence with its context. Germline CDR1 and CDR2: LGHDT and YNNKEL (reference sequence). The CDR3 runs to 15 residues. V was trimmed by 3 bases and J by 7 bases, leaving 18 bases between them. The data are from a study of blood T cell repertoires in COVID-19. Across the study: Sites in the United States, Italy and Spain provided acute and convalescent COVID-19 samples. The analysed material was cDNA or gDNA that came from T cells, B-cell-depleted T cells, or PBMCs.

In the source study's methods: Cell counts per sample came from amplifying reference gene primers. Clones were sequenced by immunoSEQ multiplex PCR, and TCRdb holds only the in-frame ones, with some missing. V and J calls and clone size are those listed in that table; D and trimming were worked out from the DNA. The data hold about 150,000 clones, with around 84% observed a single time. This receptor was obtained from a woman between 50 and 59 years old with acute or convalescent COVID-19. The sequencing input was peripheral blood. The chain links TRBV3-1 (or the pseudogene TRBV3-2) to TRBJ2-5, with D maybe TRBD2 (7 bases). This chain's CDR3 is CASSQGAGARTTQYF. The CDR3, as DNA: TGTGCCAGCAGCCAGGGGGCGGGGGCCCGGACGACCCAGTACTTC.